The next 4 T cell receptor beta chains were all read from a single sample in a study of T cell responses to AZD1222 COVID-19 vaccine. Profiling relied on immunoSEQ multiplex PCR, and the TCRdb table lists in-frame clones only, not all of them. The sample includes some 100,000 clones, more than 75% of them seen just once. The material sequenced was peripheral blood, taken 28 days after the second AZD1222 dose. These receptors were taken from an adult who received the AZD1222 COVID-19 vaccine.

The V and J genes are TRBV10-1 and TRBJ1-1; TRBD1 matches at 12 bases. J gave up 1 base and V 2 bases, and 8 bases lay outside the gene matches. The V gene's germline CDR1 is WNHNN and CDR2 SYGVQD (reference sequence). CDR3 size: 18 residues. The CDR3 DNA follows: TGCGCCAGCAGTGAGAGGGACAGGGGGCCTGAGTGGAACACTGAAGCTTTCTTT. This sequence encodes CASSERDRGPEWNTEAFF.

The genes are TRBV7-9 and TRBJ2-3; D unclear. Per germline, CDR1 SEHNR and CDR2 FQNEAQ (reference sequence). Trimming pared 3 bases from V and 1 base from J, leaving 5 bases between. The CDR3 extends over 13 amino acids. For the CDR3, the DNA is TGTGCCAGCAGCTTTAGGGGCACAGATACGCAGTATTTT. It specifies CASSFRGTDTQYF. Full variable domain (rest looked up from reference TRBV7-9 and TRBJ2-3): DTGVSQNPRHKITKRGQNVTFRCDPISEHNRLYWYRQTLGQGPEFLTYFQNEAQLEKSRLLSDRFSAERPKGSFSTLEIQRTEQGDSAMYLCASSFRGTDTQYFGPGTRLTVL.

The chain has TRBV7-2 and TRBJ2-1; 10 bases are shared with TRBD2. The V and J ends lost 3 bases and 7 bases, in that order; junction bases with no gene match: 6. This CDR3 contains 15 residues. Germline V gives CDR1 SGHTA, CDR2 FQGNSA. The DNA for the CDR3 is TGTGCCAGCAGCTTCAAGCGGGGGGGCTGGAATGAGCAGTTCTTC. Translating gives CASSFKRGGWNEQFF.

The rearrangement joins TRBV18 to TRBJ1-5; TRBD1 matches at 10 bases. This CDR3 spans 16 amino acids. Germline V gene lookup returns CDR1 KGHSH and CDR2 LQKENI. V dropped 2 bases and J dropped 3; count of bases not matched to a gene: 4. DNA of the CDR3: TGTGCCAGCTCACCAGAGACAGGGGGCGTCAATCAGCCCCAGCATTTT. Translation gives CASSPETGGVNQPQHF.